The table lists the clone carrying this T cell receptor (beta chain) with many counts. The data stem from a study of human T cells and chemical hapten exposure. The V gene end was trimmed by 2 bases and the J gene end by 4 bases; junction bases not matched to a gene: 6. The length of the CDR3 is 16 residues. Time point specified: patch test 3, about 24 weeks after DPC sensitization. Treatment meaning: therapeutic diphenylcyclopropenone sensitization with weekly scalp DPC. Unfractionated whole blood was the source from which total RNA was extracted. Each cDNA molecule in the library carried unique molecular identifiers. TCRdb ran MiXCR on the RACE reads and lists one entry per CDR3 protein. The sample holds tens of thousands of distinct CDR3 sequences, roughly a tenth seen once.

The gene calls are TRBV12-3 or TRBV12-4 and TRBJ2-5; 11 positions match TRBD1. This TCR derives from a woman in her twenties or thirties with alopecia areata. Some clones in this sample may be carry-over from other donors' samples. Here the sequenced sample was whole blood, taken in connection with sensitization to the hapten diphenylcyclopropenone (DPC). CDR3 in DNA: TGTGCCAGCAGTTTAAATAGTGGGACAGGGGGAGAGACCCAGTACTTC. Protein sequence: CASSLNSGTGGETQYF.